This T cell receptor (beta chain) is from a study of T cell repertoires in aging, cancer and after chemotherapy. Comments on this clonotype: Its matching antigen is unknown.

TCR beta rearrangements were amplified from peripheral blood genomic DNA. A mixed TRB-A/B primer pool amplified rearranged TRB by multiplex touch-down PCR. From the multiplex PCR reads, TCRdb called clonotypes with MiXCR, one entry per CDR3 protein. In the table there are some 15,000 distinct CDR3 sequences, over 45% of which are singletons. CDR1 and CDR2 (germline): SGHNT, YYREEE (reference sequence). V dropped 4 bases and J dropped 4 bases, with 13 bases sitting between them. The CDR3 has 14 amino acids. Study-wide results and limits: Compared with age-matched healthy donors, untreated hematological or solid cancer patients showed higher blood TCR clonality. Healthy donors lost TCR diversity with age mainly through richness, cancer patients through richness and evenness.

V and J are TRBV5-4 and TRBJ2-3; a possible D gene is TRBD1 (6 bases). Sequencing was done on a sample of blood. This sequence was found in a human donor in good health. The CDR3 loop is CASSLGRGSDTQYF. CDR3 nucleotide sequence: TGTGCCAGCAGCCTCGGTAGGGGGTCAGATACGCAGTATTTT.